A single sample gave rise to the 31 T cell receptor beta chains below, sequenced in a study of cytomegalovirus exposure and HLA in healthy donors (dated by TCRdb to between 2016 and 2019). Library prep was done by the immunoSEQ multiplex PCR assay. TCRdb retrieved this table from immuneACCESS and kept in-frame rearrangements only. Not all clones are present; in checked studies, unresolved V genes account for under half, and no reason is known for the remainder. For this sample the table gives 110,000 or so clones, of which approximately 86% were detected only once. About 2.9% of the sample is held by the ten biggest clonotypes. Sequencing input: PBMCs. Receptors were obtained from a woman aged 18-30 years in good health and CMV-seronegative.

The chain uses TRBV2 and TRBJ1-2; D is possibly TRBD1 (6 bases). Trimming removed 7 bases from V and 5 bases from J, with 17 bases in between. Germline CDR1 is SNHLY and CDR2 is FYNNEI. The CDR3 length is 14 residues. Here the CDR3 reads CASTRLRTDYGYTF. In nucleotides, the CDR3 is TGTGCCAGCACCAGACTTAGGACAGATTATGGCTACACCTTC.

This rearrangement joins TRBV5-4 to TRBJ1-4, with TRBD1 matching over 8 bases. The V and J ends lost 0 bases and 5 bases, in that order; junction bases with no gene match: 0. The CDR3 spans 14 residues. Looked up from germline, CDR1 is SGHNT and CDR2 is YYREEE (reference sequence). CDR3 loop: CASSLGTGNEKLFF. CDR3 sequence (DNA): TGTGCCAGCAGCTTGGGGACAGGGAATGAAAAACTGTTTTTT.

The chain couples TRBV6-5 to TRBJ2-1; 8 bases map to TRBD2. J was trimmed by 5 bases and V by 8 bases; bases with no gene match: 2. The germline V gene has CDR1 MNHEY and CDR2 SVGAGI. This CDR3 is built from 12 residues. CDR3 in amino acids: CASGLADNEQFF. For the CDR3, the DNA is TGTGCCAGCGGACTAGCTGACAATGAGCAGTTCTTC.

The chain has TRBV18 and TRBJ2-5; 11 bases match TRBD2. The CDR3 covers 16 residues. Germline V lookup: CDR1 KGHSH, CDR2 LQKENI. J gave up 2 bases and V 5 bases, and 7 bases lay outside the gene matches. In DNA, the CDR3 is TGTGCCAGCTCAACTACTAGCGGGGGCCTACAAGAGACCCAGTACTTC. This codes for CASSTTSGGLQETQYF.

This chain uses TRBV5-6 with TRBJ1-1, with D maybe TRBD1 (6 bases). Trimming removed 3 bases from V and 7 bases from J, with 13 bases in between. Germline V gives CDR1 SGHDT, CDR2 YYEEEE. The CDR3 loop spans 13 amino acids. This CDR3 reads CASSSASGHEAFF. The CDR3 region has the DNA TGTGCCAGCAGCTCCGCTTCGGGACATGAAGCTTTCTTT.

V and J are TRBV27 and TRBJ2-6, with 7 bases identical to TRBD1. The junction had 8 bases not matched to a gene; V was cut back by 8 bases and J by 10 bases. This CDR3 contains 13 residues. Looked up from germline, CDR1 is MNHEY and CDR2 is SMNVEV (reference sequence). This CDR3 is CASSTGSRNVLTF. The CDR3 DNA reads as TGTGCCAGCTCGACAGGGAGCAGGAACGTCCTGACTTTC.

The chain joins TRBV10-3 to TRBJ1-2; D perhaps matches TRBD1 (5 bases). The CDR3 has 14 amino acids. The V and J ends lost 2 bases and 2 bases respectively, with 9 bases between them. Germline lookup yields CDR1 ENHRY and CDR2 SYGVKD. This chain's CDR3 is CAISEVGGNYGYTF. CDR3 nucleotides: TGTGCCATCAGTGAGGTCGGGGGAAACTATGGCTACACCTTC.

This chain uses TRBV20-1 with TRBJ1-1, with unresolved D. In germline, CDR1 is DFQATT, CDR2 SNEGSKA (reference sequence). Trimming shortened V by 5 bases and J by 5 bases, and 9 bases separated the two germline ends. CDR3 length: 11 amino acids. As DNA, the CDR3 is TGCAGTGCTGAAGAGGAGACTGAAGCTTTCTTT. Protein: CSAEEETEAFF.

This sequence joins TRBV7-6 and TRBJ2-1; D is perhaps TRBD2 (7 bases). The CDR3 covers 16 residues. V lost 5 bases and J 7 bases, leaving 21 bases between the germline ends. Germline CDR1 is SGHVS and CDR2 is FNYEAQ. Here the CDR3 DNA reads TGTGCCAGCAGCCACCCCAGGGAGGGGGGGCCTAATGAGCAGTTCTTC. This codes for CASSHPREGGPNEQFF.

The J gene is TRBJ1-6, the V gene TRBV6-6, with D tentatively TRBD1 (5 bases). Trimming cost V 6 bases and J 10 bases, with 16 bases left between them. The CDR3 length is 14 residues. Germline V gives CDR1 MNHNY, CDR2 SVGAGI (reference sequence). The CDR3 protein is CASRVSWGESPLHF. DNA of the CDR3: TGTGCCAGCAGAGTTAGTTGGGGGGAGTCACCCCTCCACTTT.

The CDR3 region has the DNA TGTGCCAGCAGCCAGAACGGGCCAGGGGCAAATTCACCCCTCCACTTT. This encodes CASSQNGPGANSPLHF. The rearrangement joins TRBV14 to TRBJ1-6; tentatively, D is TRBD1 (6 bases). Germline-derived CDR1 and CDR2 are SGHDN and FVKESK. Trimming removed 3 bases at V and 7 bases at J, with 16 bases between. This CDR3 spans 16 amino acids.

The genes are TRBV10-3 and TRBJ2-5; TRBD2 matches at 11 bases. CDR3 length equals 16 residues. The trim removed 4 bases at V and 4 bases at J, leaving 8 bases unmatched. Germline lookup yields CDR1 ENHRY and CDR2 SYGVKD. The CDR3 DNA sequence: TGTGCCATCAGTGTACTAGCGGGGGCGCGGGGAGAGACCCAGTACTTC. Translating it yields CAISVLAGARGETQYF.

The chain joins TRBV6-5 to TRBJ2-5; possibly TRBD1 for D (6 bases). With the DNA end fitting TRBJ2-7 better, the J assignment may be wrong. Germline lookup yields CDR1 MNHEY and CDR2 SVGAGI. The CDR3 spans 14 residues. The CDR3 spells CASSYWVQGYEQYF. The DNA of the CDR3 is TGTGCCAGCAGTTATTGGGTACAGGGTTACGAGCAGTACTTC.

The table lists this clone with a count of one. V usage is TRBV13 and J usage is TRBJ1-1; D is perhaps TRBD1 (6 bases). The CDR3 length is 14 residues. Germline V gene lookup returns CDR1 PRHDT and CDR2 FYEKMQ (reference sequence). V was shortened by 3 bases and J by 10 bases, with 18 bases between the two germline ends. This CDR3 is CASSFPSNRERAFF. CDR3 sequence (DNA): TGTGCCAGCAGCTTTCCTAGTAACAGGGAACGAGCTTTCTTT.

The chain uses TRBV4-1 and TRBJ2-7; D ambiguous. In germline, CDR1 is MGHRA, CDR2 YSYEKL. The length of the CDR3 is 15 residues. The V end lost 4 bases, the J end lost 4 bases, and 17 bases lay between the germline ends. The CDR3 protein is CASSPLPGAQYEQYF. DNA of the CDR3: TGCGCCAGCAGCCCGTTGCCGGGTGCCCAATACGAGCAGTACTTC.

The chain links TRBV5-5 to TRBJ2-5; D is ambiguous. CDR1 is SGHKS, CDR2 YYEKEE, per germline (reference sequence). Trimming stripped 2 bases from V and 1 base from J, with 12 bases between. CDR3 size: 15 residues. The chain's CDR3 is CASSLLFGSQETQYF. The DNA for the CDR3 is TGTGCCAGCAGCTTACTATTTGGGTCCCAAGAGACCCAGTACTTC.

The rearrangement links TRBV28 to TRBJ2-7; perhaps TRBD2 as D (6 bases). This CDR3 contains 15 residues. The germline V gene has CDR1 MDHEN and CDR2 SYDVKM. Trimming took off 6 bases at V and 3 bases at J, with 18 bases between the two ends. CDR3 sequence: CASSPSLGLDYEQYF. CDR3 in DNA: TGTGCCAGCAGCCCAAGTCTGGGACTCGACTACGAGCAGTACTTC.

The CDR3 reads CASNGLPNTGELFF. The CDR3 DNA follows: TGTGCCAGCAACGGACTACCGAACACCGGGGAGCTGTTTTTT. This rearrangement joins TRBV6-1 to TRBJ2-2; D might be TRBD2 (6 bases). Germline CDR1 and CDR2: MNHNS and SASEGT. Trimming removed 7 bases at V and 0 bases at J, with 9 bases between. This CDR3 comprises 14 residues.

J is TRBJ2-3 and V is TRBV30, with D unresolved. This CDR3 is built from 14 residues. Trimming pared 2 bases from V and 2 bases from J, leaving 11 bases between. Germline loops: CDR1 GTSNPN, CDR2 SVGIG (reference sequence). The CDR3 is CAWSTRAFTDTQYF. DNA of the CDR3: TGTGCCTGGAGTACGCGAGCGTTCACAGATACGCAGTATTTT.

V is TRBV5-1 and J is TRBJ2-7; perhaps TRBD2 as D (5 bases). V was cut by 0 bases and J by 7 bases, with 11 bases left in between. CDR3 length equals 13 residues. Germline lookup yields CDR1 SGHRS and CDR2 YFSETQ. CDR3 sequence: CASSLERTGEQYF. CDR3 nucleotides: TGCGCCAGCAGCTTGGAGAGGACGGGGGAGCAGTACTTC.

The chain recombines TRBV28 with TRBJ1-5; D possibly corresponds to TRBD1 (5 bases). V was cut by 4 bases and J by 7 bases, with 23 bases left in between. The CDR3 is made up of 17 amino acids. Germline V CDR1 and CDR2: MDHEN, SYDVKM. The CDR3 nucleotides are TGTGCCAGCAGTTCGGCTACCGCAGGGTCCGCCCAACAGCCCCAGCATTTT. This encodes CASSSATAGSAQQPQHF.

This chain links TRBV19 with TRBJ2-5; 7 bases align to TRBD2. V lost 5 bases and J lost 0; bases outside the gene matches: 9. The CDR3 is 16 amino acids. CDR1 and CDR2 from the germline V gene are LNHDA and SQIVND (reference sequence). The CDR3 DNA is TGTGCCAGTAGTTCTCCCGGCGGGGGAAACCAAGAGACCCAGTACTTC. Translated, it gives CASSSPGGGNQETQYF.

The chain employs TRBV2 and TRBJ1-5, with D possibly matching TRBD1 (5 bases). This CDR3 has 15 amino acids. V shed 6 bases and J shed 5 bases, with 17 bases lying between them. Looked up from germline, CDR1 is SNHLY and CDR2 is FYNNEI. In nucleotides, the CDR3 is TGTGCCAGCAGCTACAGGAAAAGGGTTGATCAGCCCCAGCATTTT. Protein sequence: CASSYRKRVDQPQHF.

This chain uses TRBV27 with TRBJ1-4, with no clear D. The CDR3 is 16 residues long. Trimming removed 6 bases from V and 7 bases from J, with 21 bases in between. The germline CDR1 and CDR2 sequences are MNHEY and SMNVEV (reference sequence). The CDR3 here is CASSLRTPGPPEKLFF. CDR3 DNA sequence: TGTGCCAGCAGCCTTCGCACCCCTGGGCCACCTGAAAAACTGTTTTTT.

The chain couples TRBV9 to TRBJ2-5, with TRBD2 matching over 13 bases. The germline gives CDR1 SGDLS, CDR2 YYNGEE. With 7 bases clipped from V and 2 bases from J, the junction kept 2 bases outside the gene matches. This CDR3 has 14 residues. The CDR3 region has the DNA TGTGCCAGCTCACTAGCGGGGGGGCAAGAGACCCAGTACTTC. It specifies CASSLAGGQETQYF.

There are many counts of this clone. V and J are TRBV25-1 and TRBJ1-5; D is possibly TRBD1 (6 bases). The germline V gene has CDR1 MGHDK and CDR2 SYGVNS. The CDR3 runs to 18 residues. V was pared by 3 bases and J by 0 bases, with 18 bases between. The CDR3 sequence is CASSDSGGINDSNQPQHF. The CDR3 DNA sequence: TGTGCCAGCAGTGATTCTGGGGGCATCAATGATAGCAATCAGCCCCAGCATTTT. Combining the CDR3 with reference TRBV25-1 and TRBJ1-5 gives the whole variable domain EADIYQTPRYLVIGTGKKITLECSQTMGHDKMYWYQQDPGMELHLIHYSYGVNSTEKGDLSSESTVSRIRTEHFPLTLESARPSHTSQYLCASSDSGGINDSNQPQHFGDGTRLSIL.

In this sample, this clone turned up once. The chain couples TRBV27 to TRBJ2-6, with TRBD1 as a possible D gene (6 bases). Germline CDR1 reads MNHEY; CDR2 reads SMNVEV (reference sequence). CDR3 length: 15 residues. V dropped 6 bases and J dropped 1 base, with 10 bases sitting between them. CDR3 loop: CASRPDRSGANVLTF. In nucleotides, the CDR3 is TGTGCCAGCAGACCAGACAGGTCTGGGGCCAACGTCCTGACTTTC.

J is TRBJ2-5 and V is TRBV5-1; D perhaps matches TRBD2 (5 bases). The germline V gene has CDR1 SGHRS and CDR2 YFSETQ. Trimming took 4 bases from V and 5 from J, leaving 15 bases between them. The CDR3 spans 14 residues. The CDR3 sequence is CASSASGGGETQYF. CDR3 sequence (DNA): TGCGCCAGCAGCGCTTCAGGCGGCGGGGAGACCCAGTACTTC.

The chain carries TRBV9 and TRBJ2-3, with TRBD2 identical over 8 bases. CDR3 length: 18 residues. The V and J ends lost 2 bases and 4 bases, in that order; junction bases with no gene match: 15. Germline V gene data show CDR1 as SGDLS and CDR2 as YYNGEE. In nucleotides, the CDR3 is TGTGCCAGCAGCGTGAGGTCAGGTGGAGCAGCGGGGGCAGATACGCAGTATTTT. It encodes CASSVRSGGAAGADTQYF.

This chain uses TRBV30 with TRBJ2-2; a possible D gene is TRBD2 (5 bases). Germline CDR1 reads GTSNPN; CDR2 reads SVGIG (reference sequence). The CDR3 runs 13 residues. Trimming stripped 3 bases from V and 6 bases from J, with 11 bases between. This chain's CDR3 is CAWRGGWAGELFF. The CDR3, as DNA: TGTGCCTGGAGAGGAGGTTGGGCCGGGGAGCTGTTTTTT.

The V call is TRBV18, the J call TRBJ1-6; no clear D. With 3 bases removed from V and 8 bases from J, the gap between germline ends came to 17 bases. Germline lookup yields CDR1 KGHSH and CDR2 LQKENI. The CDR3 contains 16 residues. CDR3: CASSPSGYSWDSPLHF. The CDR3, as DNA: TGTGCCAGCTCACCCTCAGGCTACAGCTGGGATTCACCCCTCCACTTT.